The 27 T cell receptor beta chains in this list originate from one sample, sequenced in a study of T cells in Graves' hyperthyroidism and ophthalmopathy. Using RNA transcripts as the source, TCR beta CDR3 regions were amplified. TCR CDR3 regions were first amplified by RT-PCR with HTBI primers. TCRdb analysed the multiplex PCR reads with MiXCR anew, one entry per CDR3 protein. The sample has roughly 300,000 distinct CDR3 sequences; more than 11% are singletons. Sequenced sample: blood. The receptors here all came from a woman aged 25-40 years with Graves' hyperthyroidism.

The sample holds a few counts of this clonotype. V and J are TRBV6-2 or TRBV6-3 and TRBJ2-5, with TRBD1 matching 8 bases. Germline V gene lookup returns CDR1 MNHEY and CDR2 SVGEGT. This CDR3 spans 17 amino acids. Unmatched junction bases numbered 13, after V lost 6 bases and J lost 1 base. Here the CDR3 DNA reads TGTGCCAGCAGCGGGACAGGATGCTGTATCTTCCAAGAGACCCAGTACTTC. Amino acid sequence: CASSGTGCCIFQETQYF.

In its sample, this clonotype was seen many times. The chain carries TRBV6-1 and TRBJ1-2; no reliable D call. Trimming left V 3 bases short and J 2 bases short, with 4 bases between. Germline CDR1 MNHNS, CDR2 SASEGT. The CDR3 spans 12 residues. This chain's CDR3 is CASSDRNYGYTF. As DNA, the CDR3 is TGTGCCAGCAGTGACAGAAACTATGGCTACACCTTC.

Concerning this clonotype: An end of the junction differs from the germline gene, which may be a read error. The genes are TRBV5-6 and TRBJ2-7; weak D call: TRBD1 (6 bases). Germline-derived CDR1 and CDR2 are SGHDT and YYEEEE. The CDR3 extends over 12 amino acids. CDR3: CASAGGSYEKYF. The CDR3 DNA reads TGTGCCAGCGCTGGGGGCTCCTACGAGAAGTACTTC. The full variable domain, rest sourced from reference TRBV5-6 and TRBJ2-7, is DAGVTQSPTHLIKTRGQQVTLRCSPKSGHDTVSWYQQALGQGPQFIFQYYEEEERQRGNFPDRFSGHQFPNYSSELNVNALLLGDSALYLCASAGGSYEKYFGPGTRLTVT.

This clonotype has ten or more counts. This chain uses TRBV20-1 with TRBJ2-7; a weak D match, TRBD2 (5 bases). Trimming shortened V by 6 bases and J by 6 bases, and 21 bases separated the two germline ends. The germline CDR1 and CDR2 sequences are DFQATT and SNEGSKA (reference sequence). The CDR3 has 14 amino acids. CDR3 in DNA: TGCAGTGCCAAAAGACCTGCGGACTTGGGCGAGCAGTACTTC. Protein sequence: CSAKRPADLGEQYF.

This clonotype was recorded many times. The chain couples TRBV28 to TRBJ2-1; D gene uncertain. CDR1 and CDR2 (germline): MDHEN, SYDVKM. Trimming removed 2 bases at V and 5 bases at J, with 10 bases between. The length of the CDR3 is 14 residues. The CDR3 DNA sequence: TGTGCCAGCAGTTTAAGGACCAGCGACAATGAGCAGTTCTTC. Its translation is CASSLRTSDNEQFF.

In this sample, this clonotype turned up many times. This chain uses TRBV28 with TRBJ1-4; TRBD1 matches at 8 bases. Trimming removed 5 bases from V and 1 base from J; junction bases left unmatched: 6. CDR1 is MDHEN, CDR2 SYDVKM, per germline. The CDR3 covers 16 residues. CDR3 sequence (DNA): TGTGCCAGCAGTGGGCAGGGGGCGCAAACTAATGAAAAACTGTTTTTT. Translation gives CASSGQGAQTNEKLFF.

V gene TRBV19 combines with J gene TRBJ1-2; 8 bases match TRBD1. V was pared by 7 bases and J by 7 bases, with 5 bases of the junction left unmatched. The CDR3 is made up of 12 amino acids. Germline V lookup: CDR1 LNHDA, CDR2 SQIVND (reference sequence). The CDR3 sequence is CASKAGGVGYTF. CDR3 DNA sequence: TGTGCCAGTAAGGCAGGGGGCGTTGGCTACACCTTC.

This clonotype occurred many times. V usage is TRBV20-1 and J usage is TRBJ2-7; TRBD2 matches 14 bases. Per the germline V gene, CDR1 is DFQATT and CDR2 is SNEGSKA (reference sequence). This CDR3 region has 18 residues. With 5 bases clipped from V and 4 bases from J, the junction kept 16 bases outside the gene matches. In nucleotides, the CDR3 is TGCAGTGCTGGGACTAGCGGGAGCTCTAGGTGGGGCACATACGAGCAGTACTTC. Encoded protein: CSAGTSGSSRWGTYEQYF.

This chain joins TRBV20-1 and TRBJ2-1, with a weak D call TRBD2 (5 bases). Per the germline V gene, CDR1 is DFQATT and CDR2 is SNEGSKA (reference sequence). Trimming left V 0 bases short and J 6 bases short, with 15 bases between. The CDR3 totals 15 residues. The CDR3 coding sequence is TGCAGTGCTAGAGATAGCCCCACCGCGGGCAATGAGCAGTTCTTC. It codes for CSARDSPTAGNEQFF.

CDR3 DNA: TGTGCCAGCAGTTACGTCTCACACAATGAGCAGTTCTTC. This encodes CASSYVSHNEQFF. This chain connects TRBV6-2 or TRBV6-3 to TRBJ2-1; D gene uncertain. The V and J ends lost 2 bases and 5 bases respectively, with 7 bases between them. CDR3 size: 13 residues. Germline loops: CDR1 MNHEY, CDR2 SVGEGT.

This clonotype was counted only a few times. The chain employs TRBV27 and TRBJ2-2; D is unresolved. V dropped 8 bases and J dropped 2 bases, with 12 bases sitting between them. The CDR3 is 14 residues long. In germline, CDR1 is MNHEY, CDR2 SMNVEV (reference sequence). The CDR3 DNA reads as TGTGCCAGCTGGCCCCGAGGAAACACCGGGGAGCTGTTTTTT. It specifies CASWPRGNTGELFF.

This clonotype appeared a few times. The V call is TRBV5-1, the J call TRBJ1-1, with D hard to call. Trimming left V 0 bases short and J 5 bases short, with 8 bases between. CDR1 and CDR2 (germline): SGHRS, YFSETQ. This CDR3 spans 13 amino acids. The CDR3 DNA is TGCGCCAGCAGCTTGGTGTCCGGGACTGAAGCTTTCTTT. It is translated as CASSLVSGTEAFF. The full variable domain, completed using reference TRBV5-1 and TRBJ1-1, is KAGVTQTPRYLIKTRGQQVTLSCSPISGHRSVSWYQQTPGQGLQFLFEYFSETQRNKGNFPGRFSGRQFSNSRSEMNVSTLELGDSALYLCASSLVSGTEAFFGQGTRLTVV.

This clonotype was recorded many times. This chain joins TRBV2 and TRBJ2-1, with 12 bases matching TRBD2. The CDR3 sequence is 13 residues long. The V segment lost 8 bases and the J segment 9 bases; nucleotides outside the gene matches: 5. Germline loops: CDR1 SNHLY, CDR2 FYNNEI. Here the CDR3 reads CASSASGRGEQFF. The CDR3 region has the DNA TGTGCCAGCTCGGCTAGCGGGAGGGGTGAGCAGTTCTTC.

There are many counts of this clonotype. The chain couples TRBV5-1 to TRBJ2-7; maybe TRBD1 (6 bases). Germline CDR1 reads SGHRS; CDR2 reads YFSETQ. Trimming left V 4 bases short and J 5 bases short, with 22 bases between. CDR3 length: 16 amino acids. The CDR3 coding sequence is TGCGCCAGCAGCGTGGGACCCGGGACACCCGTCAACGAGCAGTACTTC. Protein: CASSVGPGTPVNEQYF.

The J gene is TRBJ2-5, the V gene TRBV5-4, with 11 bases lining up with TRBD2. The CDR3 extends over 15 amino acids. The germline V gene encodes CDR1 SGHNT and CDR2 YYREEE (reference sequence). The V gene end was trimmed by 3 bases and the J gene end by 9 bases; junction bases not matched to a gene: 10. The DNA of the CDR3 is TGTGCCAGCAGCTCGGTAGCGGGAGGGCCCGAGGCCCAGTACTTC. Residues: CASSSVAGGPEAQYF. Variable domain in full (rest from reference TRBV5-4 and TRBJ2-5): ETGVTQSPTHLIKTRGQQVTLRCSSQSGHNTVSWYQQALGQGPQFIFQYYREEENGRGNFPPRFSGLQFPNYSSELNVNALELDDSALYLCASSSVAGGPEAQYFGPGTRLLVL.

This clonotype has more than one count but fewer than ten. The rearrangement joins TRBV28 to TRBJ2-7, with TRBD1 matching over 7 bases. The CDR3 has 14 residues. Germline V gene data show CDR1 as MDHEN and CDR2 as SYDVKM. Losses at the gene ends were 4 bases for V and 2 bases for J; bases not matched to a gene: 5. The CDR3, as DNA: TGTGCCAGCAGTTCTGGACAGGACCCCTACGAGCAGTACTTC. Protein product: CASSSGQDPYEQYF. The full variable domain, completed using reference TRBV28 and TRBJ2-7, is DVKVTQSSRYLVKRTGEKVFLECVQDMDHENMFWYRQDPGLGLRLIYFSYDVKMKEKGDIPEGYSVSREKKERFSLILESASTNQTSMYLCASSSGQDPYEQYFGPGTRLTVT.

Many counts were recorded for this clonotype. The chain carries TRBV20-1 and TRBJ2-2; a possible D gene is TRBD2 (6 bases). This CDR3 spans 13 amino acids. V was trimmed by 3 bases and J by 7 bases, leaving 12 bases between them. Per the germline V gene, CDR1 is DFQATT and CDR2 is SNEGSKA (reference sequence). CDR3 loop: CSASGGVGGELFF. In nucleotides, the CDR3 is TGCAGTGCTAGCGGAGGGGTAGGCGGGGAGCTGTTTTTT.

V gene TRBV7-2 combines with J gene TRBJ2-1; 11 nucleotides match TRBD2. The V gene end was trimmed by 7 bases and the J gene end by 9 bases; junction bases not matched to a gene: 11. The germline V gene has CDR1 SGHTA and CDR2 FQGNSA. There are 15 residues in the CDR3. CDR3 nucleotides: TGTGCCAGCATGCTAGCGGGAGGTCCAACGGCTGAGCAGTTCTTC. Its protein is CASMLAGGPTAEQFF.

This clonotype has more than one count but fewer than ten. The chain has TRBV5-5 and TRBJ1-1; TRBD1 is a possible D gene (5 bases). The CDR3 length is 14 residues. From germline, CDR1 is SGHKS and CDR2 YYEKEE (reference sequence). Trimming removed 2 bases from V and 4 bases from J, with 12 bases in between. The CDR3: CASSFRRDFTEAFF. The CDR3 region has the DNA TGTGCCAGCAGCTTCCGCAGGGATTTCACTGAAGCTTTCTTT.

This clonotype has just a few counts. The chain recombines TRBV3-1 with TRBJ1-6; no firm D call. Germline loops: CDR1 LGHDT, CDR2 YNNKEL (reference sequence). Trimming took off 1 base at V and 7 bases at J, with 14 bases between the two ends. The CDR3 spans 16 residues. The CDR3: CASSQGGARSNSPLHF. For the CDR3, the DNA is TGTGCCAGCAGCCAAGGGGGTGCCAGATCAAATTCACCCCTCCACTTT.

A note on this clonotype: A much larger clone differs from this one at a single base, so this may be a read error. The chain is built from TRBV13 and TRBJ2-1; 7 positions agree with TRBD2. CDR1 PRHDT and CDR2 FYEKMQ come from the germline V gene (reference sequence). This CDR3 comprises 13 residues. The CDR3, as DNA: TGTGCCAGCAGGGCTAGCGGTAGGAATGAGCAGGTCTTC. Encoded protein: CASRASGRNEQVF.

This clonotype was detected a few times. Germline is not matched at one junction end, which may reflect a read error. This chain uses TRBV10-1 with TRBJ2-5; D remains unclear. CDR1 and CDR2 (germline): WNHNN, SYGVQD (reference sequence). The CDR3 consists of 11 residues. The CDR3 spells CARKNQEAQYF. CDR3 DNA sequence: TGCGCCAGAAAAAACCAAGAGGCCCAGTACTTC.

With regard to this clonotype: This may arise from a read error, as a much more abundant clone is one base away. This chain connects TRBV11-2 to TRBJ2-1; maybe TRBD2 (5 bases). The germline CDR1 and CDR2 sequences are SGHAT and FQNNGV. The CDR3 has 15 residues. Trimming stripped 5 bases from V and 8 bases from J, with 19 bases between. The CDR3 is CASSRGQIGNYEQFF. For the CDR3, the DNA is TGTGCCAGCAGCCGAGGGCAAATAGGGAATTATGAGCAGTTCTTC. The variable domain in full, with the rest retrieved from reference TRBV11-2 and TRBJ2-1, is EAGVAQSPRYKIIEKRQSVAFWCNPISGHATLYWYQQILGQGPKLLIQFQNNGVVDDSQLPKDRFSAERLKGVDSTLKIQPAKLEDSAVYLCASSRGQIGNYEQFFGPGTRLTVL.

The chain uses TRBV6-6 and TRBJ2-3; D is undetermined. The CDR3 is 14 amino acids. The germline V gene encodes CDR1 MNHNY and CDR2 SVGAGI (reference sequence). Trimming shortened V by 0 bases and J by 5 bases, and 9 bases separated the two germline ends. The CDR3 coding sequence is TGTGCCAGCAGTTACTCGACCCCAGGAGATACGCAGTATTTT. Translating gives CASSYSTPGDTQYF.

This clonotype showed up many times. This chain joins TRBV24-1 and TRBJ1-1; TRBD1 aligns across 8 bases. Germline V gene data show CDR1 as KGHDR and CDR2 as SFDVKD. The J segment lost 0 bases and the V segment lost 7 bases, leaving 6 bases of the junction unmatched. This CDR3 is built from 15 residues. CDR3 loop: CATSRTGNMNTEAFF. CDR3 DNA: TGTGCCACCAGCCGGACAGGGAACATGAACACTGAAGCTTTCTTT.

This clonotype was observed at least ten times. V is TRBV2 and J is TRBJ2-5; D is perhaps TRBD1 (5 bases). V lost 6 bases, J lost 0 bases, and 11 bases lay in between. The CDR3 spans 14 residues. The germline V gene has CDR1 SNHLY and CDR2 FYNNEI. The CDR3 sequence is CASSLDSDQETQYF. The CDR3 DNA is TGTGCCAGCAGCCTTGACAGTGACCAAGAGACCCAGTACTTC. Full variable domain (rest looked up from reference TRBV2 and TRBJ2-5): EPEVTQTPSHQVTQMGQEVILRCVPISNHLYFYWYRQILGQKVEFLVSFYNNEISEKSEIFDDQFSVERPDGSNFTLKIRSTKLEDSAMYFCASSLDSDQETQYFGPGTRLLVL.

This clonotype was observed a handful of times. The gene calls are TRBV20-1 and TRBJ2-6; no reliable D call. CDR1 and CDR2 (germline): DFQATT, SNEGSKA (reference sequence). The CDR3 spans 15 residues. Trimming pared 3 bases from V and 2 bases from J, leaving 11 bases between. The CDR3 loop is CSASSWAAGANVLTF. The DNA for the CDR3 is TGCAGTGCTAGTTCCTGGGCTGCTGGGGCCAACGTCCTGACTTTC.